These 13 T cell receptor beta chains were all obtained from the same sample, sequenced in a study of blood T cell repertoires in COVID-19. Profiled with immunoSEQ multiplex PCR; TCRdb holds only in-frame clones, not every one. Of about 410,000 clones listed, 89% are singletons. Material: PBMCs or T cells enriched from blood (not recorded which). The source of these receptors is a woman in her twenties or thirties who had recovered from COVID-19.

The chain carries TRBV10-3 and TRBJ1-1, with D possibly TRBD1 on 6 matching bases. This CDR3 has 15 amino acids. V lost 3 bases and J lost 1, with 12 bases in between. Germline V lookup: CDR1 ENHRY, CDR2 SYGVKD. The CDR3 spells CAISDMGTKNTEAFF. The DNA of the CDR3 is TGTGCCATCAGTGATATGGGGACAAAGAACACTGAAGCTTTCTTT.

This chain joins TRBV11-2 and TRBJ2-5; possibly TRBD2 for D (5 bases). The CDR3 runs to 15 residues. Germline lookup yields CDR1 SGHAT and CDR2 FQNNGV. Trimming pared 5 bases from V and 0 bases from J, leaving 13 bases between. The CDR3 sequence is CASSPDGEHQETQYF. The CDR3, as DNA: TGTGCCAGCAGCCCGGACGGGGAGCACCAAGAGACCCAGTACTTC.

The chain couples TRBV19 to TRBJ1-2; D is ambiguous. This CDR3 region has 13 residues. CDR1 is LNHDA and CDR2 is SQIVND in the germline V gene (reference sequence). Trimming stripped 8 bases from V and 3 bases from J, with 13 bases between. The CDR3 is CASADYRDYGYTF. CDR3 nucleotides: TGTGCCAGTGCGGACTACAGAGACTATGGCTACACCTTC.

This chain joins TRBV7-2 and TRBJ1-3, with 7 positions matching TRBD1. The CDR3 covers 16 residues. J was trimmed by 0 bases and V by 5 bases; bases with no gene match: 7. Germline V lookup: CDR1 SGHTA, CDR2 FQGNSA. The CDR3 coding sequence is TGTGCCAGCAGCCAAGGGACAGCCAACTCTGGAAACACCATATATTTT. It translates to CASSQGTANSGNTIYF.

The chain joins TRBV2 to TRBJ2-3, with unresolved D. CDR1 is SNHLY, CDR2 FYNNEI, per germline. The CDR3 sequence is 12 residues long. Trimming removed 4 bases at V and 4 bases at J, with 6 bases between. The CDR3 DNA follows: TGTGCCAGCAGTGGACGGGCAGATACGCAGTATTTT. Translating gives CASSGRADTQYF.

The gene calls are TRBV27 and TRBJ2-1; 11 bases line up with TRBD2. The CDR3 extends over 16 amino acids. The germline V gene encodes CDR1 MNHEY and CDR2 SMNVEV (reference sequence). Germline trimming cut 6 bases from V and 5 bases from J; bases unmatched to any gene: 9. DNA for the CDR3: TGTGCCAGCAGCCGACCGGGACTAGCGGAAAACAATGAGCAGTTCTTC. As protein: CASSRPGLAENNEQFF.

The rearrangement links TRBV13 to TRBJ1-1, with D hard to call. The germline V gene encodes CDR1 PRHDT and CDR2 FYEKMQ (reference sequence). Trimming removed 3 bases from V and 5 bases from J, with 13 bases in between. The CDR3 is made up of 14 amino acids. The CDR3 nucleotides read TGTGCCAGCAGCTTGTTACCAGGAGGGACTGAAGCTTTCTTT. It encodes CASSLLPGGTEAFF. The whole variable domain, remainder taken from reference TRBV13 and TRBJ1-1, is AAGVIQSPRHLIKEKRETATLKCYPIPRHDTVYWYQQGPGQDPQFLISFYEKMQSDKGSIPDRFSAQQFSDYHSELNMSSLELGDSALYFCASSLLPGGTEAFFGQGTRLTVV.

A single count supports this clone. The chain recombines TRBV18 with TRBJ1-5; D unclear. The V end was cut by 3 bases, the J end by 0 bases, with 15 bases between. Germline loops: CDR1 KGHSH, CDR2 LQKENI. CDR3 length: 17 amino acids. The CDR3 sequence: CASSPGGMPPSNQPQHF. The CDR3 DNA follows: TGTGCCAGCTCACCCGGCGGCATGCCACCTAGCAATCAGCCCCAGCATTTT.

The chain carries TRBV2 and TRBJ2-7; the match to TRBD1 covers 7 bases. This CDR3 spans 14 amino acids. V shed 4 bases, J shed 4 bases, and the junction held 7 bases outside the gene matches. In germline, CDR1 is SNHLY, CDR2 FYNNEI. The chain's CDR3 is CASSGDSASYEQYF. The CDR3 DNA sequence: TGTGCCAGCAGTGGGGACAGCGCCTCTTACGAGCAGTACTTC.

The chain combines TRBV6-2 or TRBV6-3 with TRBJ2-7; perhaps TRBD1 as D (5 bases). With 4 bases removed from V and 7 bases from J, the gap between germline ends came to 11 bases. The CDR3 has 12 residues. CDR1 is MNHEY and CDR2 is SVGEGT in the germline V gene. CDR3 sequence: CASSSPGREQYF. In DNA form, the CDR3 reads TGTGCCAGCAGTTCGCCAGGGCGGGAGCAGTACTTC.

The rearrangement uses TRBV9 and TRBJ1-1; D ambiguous. Looked up from germline, CDR1 is SGDLS and CDR2 is YYNGEE. V lost 0 bases and J lost 0, with 9 bases in between. This CDR3 has 15 amino acids. The CDR3, as DNA: TGTGCCAGCAGCGTAGACCCAGGCGTGAACACTGAAGCTTTCTTT. This gives the protein CASSVDPGVNTEAFF. The complete variable domain, with remaining parts taken from reference TRBV9 and TRBJ1-1, reads DSGVTQTPKHLITATGQRVTLRCSPRSGDLSVYWYQQSLDQGLQFLIQYYNGEERAKGNILERFSAQQFPDLHSELNLSSLELGDSALYFCASSVDPGVNTEAFFGQGTRLTVV.

This chain uses TRBV7-9 with TRBJ2-7, with TRBD2 matching 9 bases. Trimming at V came to 0 bases and at J to 3 bases, leaving 6 bases not matched to a gene. CDR1 and CDR2 from the germline V gene are SEHNR and FQNEAQ (reference sequence). This CDR3 has 16 amino acids. CDR3: CASSLAWGLAFYEQYF. The CDR3 DNA reads as TGTGCCAGCAGCTTAGCGTGGGGACTAGCTTTCTACGAGCAGTACTTC.

The gene calls are TRBV11-2 and TRBJ2-1; the D gene is possibly TRBD2 (7 bases). The CDR3 contains 12 residues. Germline CDR1 is SGHAT and CDR2 is FQNNGV. V dropped 0 bases and J dropped 13 bases, with 10 bases sitting between them. Written as DNA, the CDR3 is TGTGCCAGCAGCTTAGAGCGGGGGACACAGTTCTTC. Amino acid sequence: CASSLERGTQFF.